This paragraph covers one T cell receptor (beta chain) sequence. Trimming stripped 0 bases from V and 3 bases from J, with 6 bases between. The CDR3 is 13 residues long. CDR1 is MNHEY and CDR2 is SVGEGT in the germline V gene. This specimen belongs to a study of blood T cell repertoires in COVID-19. Across the whole study: The United States, Italy and Spain provided the acute and convalescent COVID-19 samples. Sample material is recorded as cDNA or gDNA derived from T cells, B-cell-depleted T cells, or PBMCs.

Source study methods: Reference gene primer amplification yielded estimated nucleated cell counts. Sequencing was performed with immunoSEQ multiplex PCR; in TCRdb, only in-frame clones are kept and a portion is missing. The V and J calls and clone size come from that table; D and trimming were worked out from the DNA. This sample has some 240,000 clones, with around 86% found just once. This sequence originates from a man between 60 and 70 years old who had recovered from COVID-19. The rearrangement joins TRBV6-2 or TRBV6-3 to TRBJ2-7; the D gene is possibly TRBD1 (5 bases). Material: peripheral blood. The CDR3 protein is CASSYSGRYEQYF. The CDR3 region has the DNA TGTGCCAGCAGTTACTCGGGGCGCTACGAGCAGTACTTC.